The clone carrying this T cell receptor beta chain was observed many times. None of the patients had undergone any treatment ahead of thyroid surgery. The CDR3 has 15 amino acids. Trimming took 6 bases from V and 0 from J; bases not matched to a gene: 4. Looked up from germline, CDR1 is LNHDA and CDR2 is SQIVND (reference sequence). From the PCR reads, TCRdb re-called clones with MiXCR. Of roughly 81,000 clones in the sample, around 9.2% were seen once. These data come from a study of metastatic and nonmetastatic thyroid tumors. The chain uses TRBV19 and TRBJ2-2, with 7 bases that match TRBD1. The sample was blood. This clonotype was sampled from a female donor with papillary thyroid cancer or a benign thyroid nodule (not recorded which). Some clones in this sample may be carry-over from other donors' samples. This CDR3 is CASSSQGPNTGELFF. DNA of the CDR3: TGTGCCAGTAGCTCACAGGGGCCGAACACCGGGGAGCTGTTTTTT.